The clone carrying this TCR beta chain has only a few counts. This CDR3 is built from 17 residues. V was trimmed by 3 bases and J by 3 bases, leaving 17 bases between them. Looked up from germline, CDR1 is KGHSH and CDR2 is LQKENI. Generated by immunoSEQ multiplex PCR, the TCRdb table keeps only in-frame clones and is missing some. Counted here are about 660,000 clones, approximately 88% occurring once; the ten biggest clones make up around 0.0099%. These data belong to a study of shared T cell receptors in the human thymus. The data were also submitted as part of a second study, on human thymus T cells. That paper notes: Thymic tissue was derived from resections collected during corrective heart surgery. Related research reported highly overlapping thymic repertoires among unrelated individuals.

Sequenced material: thymocytes. This chain links TRBV18 with TRBJ2-2; D not resolved. The receptor comes from a boy younger than two with a congenital heart defect. CDR3: CASSPLPTVKDTGELFF. The CDR3 DNA is TGTGCCAGCTCACCCCTCCCTACAGTTAAGGACACCGGGGAGCTGTTTTTT. The full variable domain, its missing parts supplied by reference TRBV18 and TRBJ2-2, is NAGVMQNPRHLVRRRGQEARLRCSPMKGHSHVYWYRQLPEEGLKFMVYLQKENIIDESGMPKERFSAEFPKEGPSILRIQQVVRGDSAAYFCASSPLPTVKDTGELFFGEGSRLTVL.